Listed below are T cell receptor beta chains from one sample, sequenced in a study of Graves' ophthalmopathy and Graves' hyperthyroidism. TCRdb used MiXCR to reprocess the multiplex PCR reads, holding one entry per CDR3 protein. The repertoire holds around 670,000 distinct CDR3 sequences, with roughly 40% as singletons. Sequenced: peripheral blood. The receptors were gathered from an adult man with Graves' ophthalmopathy. The conserved cysteine and the conserved F or W are not part of the CDR3 here.

v_call	j_call	cdr3_aa
TRBV19	TRBJ1-6	ASSRTGTGESPLH
TRBV20-1	TRBJ2-5	SARDGTGRETQY
TRBV15	TRBJ1-6	ATSWSVRGSSPLH
TRBV9	TRBJ1-1	ASSRQGLLNTEAF
TRBV12-3/TRBV12-4	TRBJ2-7	ASSLGGQSYEQY
TRBV20-1	TRBJ2-5	SARDFGTSAETQY
TRBV20-1	TRBJ2-7	SAKKAPRGQFPYEQY
TRBV29-1	TRBJ1-2	SVEKTGKSGYT
TRBV10-3	TRBJ1-2	ASRNRVNHGYT
TRBV7-9	TRBJ1-5	ASSQGDRTGGGNQPQH
TRBV12-3/TRBV12-4	TRBJ1-4	ASSVGQLMKNCF
TRBV2	TRBJ2-3	ASSPGTEFTDTQY
TRBV25-1	TRBJ1-5	ASSSTTGSRRQPQH
TRBV24-1	TRBJ1-5	ASSSRAPWEQPQH
TRBV7-9	TRBJ2-2	GSSNPPGELF
TRBV7-2	TRBJ2-7	ASSPGSGYEQY
TRBV7-9	TRBJ2-2	AGQGGNTGELF
TRBV6-6	TRBJ1-2	ASTAQGDYGYT
TRBV19	TRBJ2-7	ASRTSDRHEQY
TRBV10-2	TRBJ2-2	AIGQTDTGELF
TRBV25-1	TRBJ2-2	ASSYSFEETPDTGELF
TRBV20-1	TRBJ1-2	SARGDRLVP
TRBV7-9	TRBJ2-7	ASSRPGPYEQY
TRBV7-9	TRBJ2-7	ASSNPSGGDSYEQY
TRBV20-1	TRBJ1-4	SARDRGSNEKLF
TRBV29-1	TRBJ2-3	SVEAWYIASTDTQY
TRBV12-3/TRBV12-4	TRBJ2-5	ASSVRGGGTQY
TRBV20-1	TRBJ1-2	SASEQEYYGYT
TRBV11-2	TRBJ1-4	ASSDPLGGVGEKLF
TRBV10-3	TRBJ1-6	AISEGLGVNSPLH
TRBV7-9	TRBJ2-2	ASSLRALGELF
TRBV2	TRBJ2-7	ASGTGKPEQY
TRBV10-3	TRBJ2-7	ASSSPKRGYEQY
TRBV7-6	TRBJ2-5	ASSQRGAQETQY
TRBV4-3	TRBJ2-7	ASSQDTSSTYEQY
TRBV14	TRBJ1-4	ASSRGGGPNEKLF
TRBV29-1	TRBJ2-7	SVSGGFEQY
TRBV5-1	TRBJ2-7	ASSLVPSGASSYEQY
TRBV2	TRBJ1-5	ASSEDGQH
TRBV7-8	TRBJ2-5	ASSPHGLAGETQY
TRBV10-3	TRBJ2-3	AISASDAPPNEY
TRBV24-1	TRBJ1-5	ATSYGDRGRGQPQH
TRBV20-1	TRBJ2-7	SARDPDRPGRYEQY
TRBV25-1	TRBJ2-2	ASSRRAGGNTGELF
TRBV2	TRBJ1-2	ASVGRGLNYGHT
TRBV20-1	TRBJ2-7	SASLPNYEQY
TRBV25-1	TRBJ2-5	ASSRFQETQY
TRBV2	TRBJ1-6	ASRVRTGDSPLH
TRBV12-3/TRBV12-4	TRBJ1-2	ASSANTDYGYT
TRBV12-3/TRBV12-4	TRBJ1-2	ASSLKTDYGYT
TRBV11-2	TRBJ1-6	ASSLSVEGPLH
TRBV7-9	TRBJ1-2	ASSPRTVYGYT
TRBV2	TRBJ2-3	ASSKQGADTQY
TRBV10-3	TRBJ2-2	AIRAATENTGELF
TRBV13	TRBJ2-5	ASSSRSGSMQTQY
TRBV19	TRBJ2-3	ASSRGEDTQY
TRBV12-3/TRBV12-4	TRBJ2-7	ASSERAGVSGEQY